The clone carrying this TCR beta chain was seen a handful of times. Its specificity is unknown. Libraries of TCR beta came from quantitative 5'-RACE with molecular barcodes. TCRdb re-called the 5' RACE reads with MiXCR, one entry per CDR3 protein. This sample has a few hundred thousand distinct CDR3 sequences, with 7.5% to 9% found just once. This record comes from a study of CD8 T cells in ankylosing spondylitis. Study conclusions and caveats: About 8 highly homologous variants made up a TCR beta motif, and this motif appeared characteristic of ankylosing spondylitis blood.

Germline CDR1 is MNHNS and CDR2 is SASEGT. The J segment lost 3 bases and the V segment lost 7 bases, leaving 5 bases of the junction unmatched. The CDR3 contains 14 residues. The chain uses TRBV6-1 and TRBJ2-1; 8 bases match TRBD2. The clonotype was recovered from a male donor with ankylosing spondylitis. The sequenced material came from blood, either unsorted or a sorted T cell fraction (not recorded which). CDR3 loop: CASTISGVYNEQFF. CDR3 nucleotides: TGTGCCAGCACCATTAGCGGGGTCTACAATGAGCAGTTCTTC.